This T cell receptor (beta chain) came from a study of tumor-infiltrating lymphocytes in primary liver carcinoma. The study, taken as a whole, reports: The difference in top-250-clone fraction between tumors and blood was significant, favoring tumors (p = 0.039).

In regard to this clonotype: Its cognate antigen is unknown.

The CDR3 length is 15 residues. Germline CDR1 reads MNHEY; CDR2 reads SVGAGI. Trimming cost V 4 bases and J 10 bases, with 22 bases left between them. From unsorted bulk tissue weighing roughly 17-34 mg, DNA and RNA were co-extracted. A primer matching the constant region was used to make TCR beta cDNA from 450 to 550 ng of total RNA. Three-round nested multiplex PCR performed with slightly modified ARM-PCR produced the TCR beta libraries. Use of TRBV1-TRBV30 forward primers with a C-beta reverse primer characterized the first two PCR rounds, which lasted 10 cycles each. One entry per CDR3 protein results from TCRdb running MiXCR on the multiplex PCR reads. The sample lists about 120,000 distinct CDR3 sequences, around 70% occurring once.

The chain employs TRBV6-5 and TRBJ1-1; D is possibly TRBD1 (5 bases). This receptor was identified in a woman between 55 and 75 years old with primary liver carcinoma and hepatitis B virus infection. Sequencing used tumor-adjacent normal liver tissue. CDR3 DNA: TGTGCCAGCAGTTTAAATAGGGGTAGGTCCGGGGTAGCTTTCTTT. This translates into CASSLNRGRSGVAFF.